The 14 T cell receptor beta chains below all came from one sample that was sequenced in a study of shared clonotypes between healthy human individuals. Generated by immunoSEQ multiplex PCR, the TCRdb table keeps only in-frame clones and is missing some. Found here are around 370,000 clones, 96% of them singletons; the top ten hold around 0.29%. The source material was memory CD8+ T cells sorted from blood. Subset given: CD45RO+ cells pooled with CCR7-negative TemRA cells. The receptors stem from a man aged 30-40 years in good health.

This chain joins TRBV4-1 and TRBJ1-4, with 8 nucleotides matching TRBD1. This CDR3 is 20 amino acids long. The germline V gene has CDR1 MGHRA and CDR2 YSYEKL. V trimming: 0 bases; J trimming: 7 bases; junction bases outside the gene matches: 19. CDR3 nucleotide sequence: TGCGCCAGCAGCCAAGAAACCCAGGACAGGGCGGGCGGAAGGGGTGAAAAACTGTTTTTT. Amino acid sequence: CASSQETQDRAGGRGEKLFF.

Here the CDR3 reads CASSSGPNQPQHF. CDR3 DNA: TGTGCCAGCAGCTCAGGTCCCAATCAGCCCCAGCATTTT. The rearrangement joins TRBV7-2 to TRBJ1-5, with D uncertain. Germline V CDR1 and CDR2: SGHTA, FQGNSA. The length of the CDR3 is 13 residues. V gave up 4 bases and J gave up 3 bases, with 7 bases separating them.

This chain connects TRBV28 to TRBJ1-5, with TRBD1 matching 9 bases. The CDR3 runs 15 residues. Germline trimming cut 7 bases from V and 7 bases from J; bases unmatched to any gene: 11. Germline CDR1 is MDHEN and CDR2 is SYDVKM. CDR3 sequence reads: CASTVQGAREQPQHF. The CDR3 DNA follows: TGTGCCAGCACCGTACAGGGGGCGCGTGAACAGCCCCAGCATTTT.

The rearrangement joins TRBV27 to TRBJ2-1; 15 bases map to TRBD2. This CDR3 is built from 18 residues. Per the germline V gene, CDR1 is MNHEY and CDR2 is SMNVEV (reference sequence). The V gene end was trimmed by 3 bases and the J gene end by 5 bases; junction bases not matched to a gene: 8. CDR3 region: CASSLIGLAGGQDNEQFF. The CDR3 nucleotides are TGTGCCAGCAGTTTGATCGGACTAGCGGGAGGGCAAGACAATGAGCAGTTCTTC.

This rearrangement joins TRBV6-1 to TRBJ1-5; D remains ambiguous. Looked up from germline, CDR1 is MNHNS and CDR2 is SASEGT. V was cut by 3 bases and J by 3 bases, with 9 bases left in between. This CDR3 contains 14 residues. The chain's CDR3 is CASSEVGHNQPQHF. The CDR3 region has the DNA TGTGCCAGCAGTGAGGTTGGGCACAATCAGCCCCAGCATTTT.

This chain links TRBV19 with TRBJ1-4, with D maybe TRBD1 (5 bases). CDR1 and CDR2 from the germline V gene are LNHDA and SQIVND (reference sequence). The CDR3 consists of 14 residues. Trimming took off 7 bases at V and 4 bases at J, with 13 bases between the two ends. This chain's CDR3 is CASTGGTVNEKLFF. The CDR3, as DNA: TGTGCCAGTACCGGCGGGACGGTTAATGAAAAACTGTTTTTT.

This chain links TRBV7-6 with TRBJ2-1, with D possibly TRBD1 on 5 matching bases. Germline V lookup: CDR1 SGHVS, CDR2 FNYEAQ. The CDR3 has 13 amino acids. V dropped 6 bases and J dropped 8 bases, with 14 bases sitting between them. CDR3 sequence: CASSWGYGDEQFF. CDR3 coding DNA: TGTGCCAGCAGTTGGGGCTATGGCGATGAGCAGTTCTTC.

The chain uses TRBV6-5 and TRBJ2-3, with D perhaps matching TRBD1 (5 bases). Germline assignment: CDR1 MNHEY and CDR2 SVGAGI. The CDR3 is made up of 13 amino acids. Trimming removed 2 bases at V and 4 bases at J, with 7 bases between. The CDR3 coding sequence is TGTGCCAGCAGTTACCTAGGGGCAGATACGCAGTATTTT. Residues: CASSYLGADTQYF.

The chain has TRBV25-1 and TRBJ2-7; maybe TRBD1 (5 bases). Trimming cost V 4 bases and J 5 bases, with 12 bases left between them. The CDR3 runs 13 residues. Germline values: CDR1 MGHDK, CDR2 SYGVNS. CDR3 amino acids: CASSGQGFHEQYF. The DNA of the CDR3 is TGTGCCAGCAGTGGGCAGGGTTTCCACGAGCAGTACTTC.

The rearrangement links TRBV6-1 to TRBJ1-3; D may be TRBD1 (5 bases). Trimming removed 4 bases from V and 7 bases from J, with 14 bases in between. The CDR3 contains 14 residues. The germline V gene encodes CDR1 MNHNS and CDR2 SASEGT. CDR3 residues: CASSVWGAGNTIYF. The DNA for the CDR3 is TGTGCCAGCAGTGTATGGGGCGCGGGGAACACCATATATTTT.

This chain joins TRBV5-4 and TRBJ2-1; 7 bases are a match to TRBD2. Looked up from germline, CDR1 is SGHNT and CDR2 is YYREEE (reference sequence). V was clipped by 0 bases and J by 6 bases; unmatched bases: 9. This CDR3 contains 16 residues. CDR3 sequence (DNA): TGTGCCAGCAGCTTGGTGGGCGGGAGACCATTCAATGAGCAGTTCTTC. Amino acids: CASSLVGGRPFNEQFF.

The CDR3 DNA reads TGTGCCAGCTCACCCGGTCAAGCGGGGACTAGAAGGGCAGATACGCAGTATTTT. This encodes CASSPGQAGTRRADTQYF. The J gene is TRBJ2-3, the V gene TRBV18; TRBD2 agrees at 8 bases. Unmatched junction bases numbered 15, after V lost 3 bases and J lost 4 bases. The V gene's germline CDR1 is KGHSH and CDR2 LQKENI. The CDR3 has 18 residues.

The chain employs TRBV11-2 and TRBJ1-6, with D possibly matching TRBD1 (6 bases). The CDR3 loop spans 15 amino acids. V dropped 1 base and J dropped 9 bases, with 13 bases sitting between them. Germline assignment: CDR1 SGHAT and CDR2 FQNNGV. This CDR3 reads CASSLVTQGSSPLHF. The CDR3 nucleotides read TGTGCCAGCAGCTTAGTAACCCAGGGGAGTTCACCCCTCCACTTT.

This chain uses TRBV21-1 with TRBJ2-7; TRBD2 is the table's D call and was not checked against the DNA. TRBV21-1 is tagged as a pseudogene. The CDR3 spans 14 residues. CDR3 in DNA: TGTGCCAGCAGCGGTCACCACCCTAAAAACGAGCAGTACTTC. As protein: CASSGHHPKNEQYF.